A selection of T cell receptor beta chains follows, all from one sample in a study of blood T cell repertoires in COVID-19. Measured with immunoSEQ multiplex PCR; TCRdb has only the in-frame clones, and not every one. The table lists 280,000 or so clones, about 91% of them singletons, with approximately 6.6% in the top ten. The sequencing sample was made of peripheral blood. All receptors derive from a woman in her 30s who had recovered from COVID-19. Both conserved end residues are part of each CDR3. The D gene is left open where the match is weak. A row's size may be missing; if present it is once, few, many or a size class.

>.|TRBV30|TRBD1|TRBJ1-4
TGTGCCTGGTCGGGACAGGCAAGGGAAAAACTGTTTTTT
CAWSGQAREKLFF
>.|TRBV10-3|TRBD1|TRBJ2-1
TGTGCCATCAGCTTGGGACAGGGGGATTACAATGAGCAGTTCTTC
CAISLGQGDYNEQFF
>.|TRBV7-9|.|TRBJ2-1
TGTGCCAGCAGCCGGGACAACCCGCAGTTCTTC
CASSRDNPQFF
>.|TRBV6-5|TRBD1|TRBJ1-2
TGTGCCAGCAGCCCCCGGACAGGGCGGAACTATGGCTACACCTTC
CASSPRTGRNYGYTF
>.|TRBV7-3|.|TRBJ2-2
TGTGCCAGCAGCTCCGGGACACCGAACACCGGGGAGCTGTTTTTT
CASSSGTPNTGELFF
>.|TRBV9|.|TRBJ1-2
TGTGCCAGCAACACCGCAGGGTGGGATGGCTACACCTTC
CASNTAGWDGYTF
>.|TRBV9|.|TRBJ1-2
TGTGCCAGCAGCCCCGAGGGGGGGGCTAGTGGCTACACCTTC
CASSPEGGASGYTF
>.|TRBV6-5|.|TRBJ2-3
TGTGCCAGCAGCGAGAACCCAGGGACTTCAGATACGCAGTATTTT
CASSENPGTSDTQYF
>once|TRBV28|.|TRBJ1-6
TGTGCCAGCAGTTCGGGACAATATAATTCACCCCTCCACTTT
CASSSGQYNSPLHF
>.|TRBV19|.|TRBJ1-5
TGTGCCACCGAAGGAACAGGGAAACAGCCCCAGCATTTT
CATEGTGKQPQHF
>.|TRBV21-1|.|TRBJ2-3
TGTGCCAGCAGCAACCCTCAGCGGGGGGGTCGTTATTTT
CASSNPQRGGRYF
>few|TRBV11-2|.|TRBJ1-2
TGTGCCAGCAGCTTAGGAGGTTCGGACAGCTACTTCTTC
CASSLGGSDSYFF
>.|TRBV6-5|TRBD1|TRBJ2-7
TGTGCCAGCAGTTACTCTCGGGACAGGGGGCCCTACGAGCAGTACTTC
CASSYSRDRGPYEQYF
>once|TRBV2|TRBD2|TRBJ2-7
TGTGCCAGCAGTAGCGGGGGCTCGTACGAGCAGTACTTC
CASSSGGSYEQYF
>few|TRBV24-1|TRBD1|TRBJ2-7
TGTGCCACCAGTGATCCCGGGACAGGGACCTACGAGCAGTACTTC
CATSDPGTGTYEQYF
>.|TRBV3-1/TRBV3-2|.|TRBJ2-3
TGTGCCAGCAGTCAGGACAGTAGCACAGATACGCAGTATTTT
CASSQDSSTDTQYF
>.|TRBV29-1|TRBD1|TRBJ2-7
TGCAGCGTCGCCTTAATGGGACAGGGATACTCCTACGAGCAGTACTTC
CSVALMGQGYSYEQYF
>.|TRBV6-5|.|TRBJ1-5
TGTGCCAGCAAGGGCAGGGCACCCAATCAGCCCCAGCATTTT
CASKGRAPNQPQHF
>few|TRBV24-1|TRBD1|TRBJ1-5
TGTGCCACCAGTGGACAGGGGCTGGGACAGCCCCAGCATTTT
CATSGQGLGQPQHF
>.|TRBV4-1|.|TRBJ1-2
TGCGCCAGCAGCCAACCCTGGGGAGGGAACCAATACATTTCAGCTAACTATGGCTACACCTTC
CASSQPWGGNQYISANYGYTF
>.|TRBV18|TRBD1|TRBJ1-3
TGTGCCAGCTCACCGGACAGGCCTGGAAACACCATATATTTT
CASSPDRPGNTIYF
>.|TRBV15|.|TRBJ1-2
TGTGCCACCAGCTTGGGTGAGGACTTTGGCTACACCTTC
CATSLGEDFGYTF
>.|TRBV4-2|.|TRBJ2-7
TGTGCCAGCAGCCAAGACGCGGGGGCCGGATCCTACGAGCAGTACTTC
CASSQDAGAGSYEQYF
>.|TRBV18|.|TRBJ2-2
TGTGCCAGCTCACCAAGCGTGGGTACGAACACCGGGGAGCTGTTTTTT
CASSPSVGTNTGELFF
>.|TRBV24-1|.|TRBJ1-2
TGTGCCACCAGTGACCGACAGGATGATGGCTACACCTTC
CATSDRQDDGYTF
>.|TRBV5-1|TRBD1|TRBJ2-7
TGCGCCAGCAGCTTGGGGTTGACAGGGAATACCTACGAGCAGTACTTC
CASSLGLTGNTYEQYF
>.|TRBV5-1|TRBD1|TRBJ2-7
TGCGCCAGCAGCCTCCTACAGGGGGCAAAGGAGCAGTACTTC
CASSLLQGAKEQYF
>.|TRBV4-3|TRBD1|TRBJ1-2
TGCGCCAGCAGCCTTGGACAGGGGATAGACTATGGCTACACCTTC
CASSLGQGIDYGYTF
>.|TRBV3-1/TRBV3-2|TRBD1|TRBJ1-2
TGTGCCAGCAGCCCGGGGACAGGTCCCAATGGCTACACCTTC
CASSPGTGPNGYTF
>.|TRBV4-1|.|TRBJ1-5
TGCGCCAGCAGCCAAGAAGAGACGAGGCTTTATAGCAATCAGCCCCAGCATTTT
CASSQEETRLYSNQPQHF
>once|TRBV28|.|TRBJ2-2
TGTGCCAGCAGTTTGTTTATAGCGCCCGGGGAGCTGTTTTTT
CASSLFIAPGELFF
>.|TRBV10-2|.|TRBJ2-6
TGCGCCAGCAGTGAGGGAAGGAGCTCTGGGGCCAACGTCCTGACTTTC
CASSEGRSSGANVLTF
>.|TRBV6-2/TRBV6-3|TRBD2|TRBJ2-1
TGTGCCAGCAGTTACCGACTAGGCGGGGGGGCCTATGAGCAGTTCTTC
CASSYRLGGGAYEQFF
>.|TRBV7-9|TRBD1|TRBJ2-1
TGTGCCAGCAGCTACACGACAGGGGCTTGGAATGAGCAGTTCTTC
CASSYTTGAWNEQFF
>once|TRBV5-1|TRBD2|TRBJ2-3
TGCGCCAGCAAGGCGGGGGTCACAGATACGCAGTATTTT
CASKAGVTDTQYF
>.|TRBV5-1|TRBD1|TRBJ1-1
TGCGCCAGCAGGGACCAGGGGGCGTTGGGCACTGAAGCTTTCTTT
CASRDQGALGTEAFF
>once|TRBV28|.|TRBJ1-1
TGTGCCAGCAGTTTACGAGGGAACACTGAAGCTTTCTTT
CASSLRGNTEAFF
>.|TRBV5-4|.|TRBJ1-1
TGTGCCAGCAGCTTGGGCCAACAGGGAAATACTGAAGCTTTCTTT
CASSLGQQGNTEAFF
>few|TRBV18|TRBD2|TRBJ2-3
TGTGCCAGCTCACCACCTAGCGGGAGAAGCACAGATACGCAGTATTTT
CASSPPSGRSTDTQYF
>.|TRBV21-1|.|TRBJ1-3
TGTGCCAGCAGCGGACAAGGGACAACCGGAAACACCATATATTTT
CASSGQGTTGNTIYF
>.|TRBV3-1/TRBV3-2|TRBD1|TRBJ2-1
TGTGCCAGCAACGCCCAGGGGGCTTGGGAGCAGTTCTTC
CASNAQGAWEQFF
>.|TRBV12-3/TRBV12-4|.|TRBJ1-2
TGTGCCAGCAAGACAGCTAACTATGGCTACACCTTC
CASKTANYGYTF
>few|TRBV7-9|TRBD1|TRBJ2-2
TGTGCCTGCGACAGGGCTGGGGCCGGGGAGCTGTTTTTT
CACDRAGAGELFF
>.|TRBV7-8|.|TRBJ1-4
TGTGCCAGCAGCCTCGTTTCTAATGAAAAACTGTTTTTT
CASSLVSNEKLFF
>.|TRBV4-1|.|TRBJ2-7
TGCGCCAGCAGCCTCGAGGGTCCCCTTGCGCCCGAGCAGTACTTC
CASSLEGPLAPEQYF
>.|TRBV19|.|TRBJ1-5
TGTGCCAGTAGTATATCCTGGGGGCAGGGCAATCAGCCCCAGCATTTT
CASSISWGQGNQPQHF
>once|TRBV29-1|TRBD2|TRBJ2-1
TGCAGCGTTGACTTTAGCGGGAATGAGCAGTTCTTC
CSVDFSGNEQFF
>many|TRBV18|TRBD1|TRBJ1-1
TGTGCCAGCTCACCACAGGGACAGGGGCACACTGAAGCTTTCTTT
CASSPQGQGHTEAFF
>.|TRBV15|TRBD1|TRBJ2-3
TGTGCCACCAGCGAACAGGGGCGCACAGATACGCAGTATTTT
CATSEQGRTDTQYF
>.|TRBV5-4|TRBD1|TRBJ2-5
TGTGCCAGCAGCTCGACAGGGGGAATCGGAGAGACCCAGTACTTC
CASSSTGGIGETQYF
>.|TRBV28|TRBD1|TRBJ2-3
TGTGCCAGCAGTTTTGCACAGGGGGCGGCTTACACAGATACGCAGTATTTT
CASSFAQGAAYTDTQYF
>.|TRBV6-6|TRBD1|TRBJ2-7
TGTGCCAGCAGCCTTGACAGGGAAACATCCTACGAGCAGTACTTC
CASSLDRETSYEQYF
>once|TRBV28|.|TRBJ2-1
TGTGCCAGCAGTCCACAGGAGTTCTCTTCCTACAATGAGCAGTTCTTC
CASSPQEFSSYNEQFF